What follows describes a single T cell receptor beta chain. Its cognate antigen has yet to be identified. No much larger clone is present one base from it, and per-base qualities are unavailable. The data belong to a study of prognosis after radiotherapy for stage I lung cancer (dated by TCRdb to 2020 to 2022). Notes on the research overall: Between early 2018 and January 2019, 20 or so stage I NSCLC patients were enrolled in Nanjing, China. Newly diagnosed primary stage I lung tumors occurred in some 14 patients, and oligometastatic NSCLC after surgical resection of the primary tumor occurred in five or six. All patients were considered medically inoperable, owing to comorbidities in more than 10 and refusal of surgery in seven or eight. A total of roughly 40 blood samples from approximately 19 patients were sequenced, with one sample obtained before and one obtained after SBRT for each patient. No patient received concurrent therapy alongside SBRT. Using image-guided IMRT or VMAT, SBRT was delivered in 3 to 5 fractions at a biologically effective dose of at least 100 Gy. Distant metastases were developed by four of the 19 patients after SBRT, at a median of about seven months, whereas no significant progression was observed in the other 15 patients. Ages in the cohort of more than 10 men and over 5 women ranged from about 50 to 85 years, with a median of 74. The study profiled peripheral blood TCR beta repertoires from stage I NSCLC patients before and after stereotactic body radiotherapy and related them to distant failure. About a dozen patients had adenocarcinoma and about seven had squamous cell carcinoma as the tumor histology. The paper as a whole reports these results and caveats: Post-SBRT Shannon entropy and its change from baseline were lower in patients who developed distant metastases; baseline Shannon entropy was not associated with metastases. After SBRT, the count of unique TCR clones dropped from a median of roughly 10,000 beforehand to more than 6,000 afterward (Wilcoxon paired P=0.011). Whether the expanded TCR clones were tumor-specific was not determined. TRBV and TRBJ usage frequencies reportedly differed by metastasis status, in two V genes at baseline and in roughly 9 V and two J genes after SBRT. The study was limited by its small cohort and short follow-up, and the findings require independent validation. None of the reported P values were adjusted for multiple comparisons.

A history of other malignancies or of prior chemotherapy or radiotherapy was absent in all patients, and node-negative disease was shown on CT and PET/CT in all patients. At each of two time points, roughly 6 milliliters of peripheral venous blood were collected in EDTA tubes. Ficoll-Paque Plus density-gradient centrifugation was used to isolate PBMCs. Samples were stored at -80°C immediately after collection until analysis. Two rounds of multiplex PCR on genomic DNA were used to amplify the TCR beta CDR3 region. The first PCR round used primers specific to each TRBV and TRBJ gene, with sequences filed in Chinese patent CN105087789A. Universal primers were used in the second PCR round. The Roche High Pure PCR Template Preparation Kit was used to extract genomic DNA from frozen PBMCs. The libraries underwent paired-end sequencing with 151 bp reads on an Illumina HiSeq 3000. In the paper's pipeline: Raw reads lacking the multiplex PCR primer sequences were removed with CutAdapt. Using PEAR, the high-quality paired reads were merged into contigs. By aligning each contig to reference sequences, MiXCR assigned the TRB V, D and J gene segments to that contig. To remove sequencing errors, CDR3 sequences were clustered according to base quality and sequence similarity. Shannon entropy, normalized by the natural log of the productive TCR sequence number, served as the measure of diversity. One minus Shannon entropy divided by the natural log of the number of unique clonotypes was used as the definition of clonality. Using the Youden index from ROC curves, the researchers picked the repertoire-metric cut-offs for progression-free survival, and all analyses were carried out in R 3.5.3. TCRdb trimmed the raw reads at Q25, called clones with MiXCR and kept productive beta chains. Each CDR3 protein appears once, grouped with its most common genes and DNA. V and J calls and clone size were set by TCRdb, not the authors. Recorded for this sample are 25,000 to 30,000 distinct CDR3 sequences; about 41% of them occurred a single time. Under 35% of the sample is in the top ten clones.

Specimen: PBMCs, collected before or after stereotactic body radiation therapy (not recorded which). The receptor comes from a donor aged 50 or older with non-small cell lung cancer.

The nucleotides are TGTGCCAGCAGTTACGCCGGGACAGGGCCCGCCTACGAGCAGTACTTC. Its protein product is CASSYAGTGPAYEQYF. The chain joins TRBV28 to TRBJ2-7, and 9 junction bases match TRBD1. Ends trimmed: V by 4 bases, J by 2 bases; bases unmatched to a gene: 9. For CDR1 and CDR2, the germline V gene lists MDHEN and SYDVKM. The CDR3 covers 16 residues, taking in both the cysteine and the phenylalanine. Kept here is only the CDR3 DNA, which spans 48 bases and is read in frame from base 1.